This TCR beta chain was profiled in a study of T cell repertoires in cytomegalovirus infection. From the reads, TCRdb called clonotypes with MiXCR, one entry per CDR3 protein. The sample shows 200,000 to 300,000 distinct CDR3 sequences, approximately 15% of them seen only once. This clonotype was picked up a small number of times. This CDR3 comprises 16 residues. The germline CDR1 and CDR2 sequences are SGHDT and YYEEEE. Losses at the gene ends were 4 bases for V and 0 bases for J; bases not matched to a gene: 6. The source of this sequence is a human donor in good health (CMV status not recorded). Some clones in this sample may be carry-over from other donors' samples. Material: PBMCs. The rearrangement links TRBV5-6 to TRBJ1-4; 7 bases match TRBD1. The CDR3 DNA is TGTGCCAGCAGCGAGGACAGGAGAACAACTAATGAAAAACTGTTTTTT. Translating gives CASSEDRRTTNEKLFF.